The clone carrying this TCR beta chain has ten or more counts. The data are from a study of blood T cell repertoires in COVID-19. The wider study: Italy, Spain and the United States were the sources of the convalescent and acute COVID-19 samples. Sample material is recorded as cDNA or gDNA derived from T cells, B-cell-depleted T cells, or PBMCs.

Assay used: immunoSEQ multiplex PCR; TCRdb lists only in-frame clones, some missing. The data show 300,000 to 400,000 clones, around 89% seen once. Participants were placed into cohorts based on the clinical history they reported. Germline lookup yields CDR1 MGHRA and CDR2 YSYEKL. V was clipped by 0 bases and J by 4 bases, with 12 bases between them. The CDR3 runs to 16 residues. The receptor comes from a woman aged 18 to 35 who had recovered from COVID-19. V is TRBV4-1 and J is TRBJ2-2, with a weak D call TRBD2 (5 bases). Sequenced: PBMCs or T cells enriched from blood (not recorded which). This chain's CDR3 is CASSQEEGRSTGELFF. For the CDR3, the DNA is TGCGCCAGCAGCCAAGAAGAGGGTAGGAGCACCGGGGAGCTGTTTTTT.